This TCR beta chain was documented in a study of blood T cells in healthy people across ages. The CDR3 has 14 residues. Trimming took 4 bases from V and 0 from J, leaving 7 bases between them. Germline CDR1 is MNHEY and CDR2 is SMNVEV (reference sequence). This clonotype was seen a handful of times. Sample-barcoded 5' priming and a J-beta primer mix drove a second PCR of about 6 to 12 cycles. MiXCR, run by TCRdb on the 5' RACE reads, gives a single entry per CDR3 protein. The sample lists approximately 1.5 million distinct CDR3 sequences, under 55% occurring once. The receptor was derived from a woman under 30 in good health. Sequences were obtained from blood. The rearrangement uses TRBV27 and TRBJ1-5; D remains ambiguous. CDR3 nucleotides: TGTGCCAGCAGTTCGTATGGTAGCAATCAGCCCCAGCATTTT. This codes for CASSSYGSNQPQHF.